This passage covers 5 T cell receptor beta chains from one sample sequenced in a study of cytotoxic CD8 clonotypes in ibrutinib-treated CLL. TCRdb keeps only in-frame clones here, not all; method: immunoSEQ multiplex PCR. The sample lists approximately 200,000 clones, roughly 72% seen once, with around 15% in the top ten. This sample comprised PBMCs, obtained after 24 months of ibrutinib treatment. All receptors derive from a human donor with chronic lymphocytic leukemia.

This sequence joins TRBV7-8 and TRBJ2-1; 9 nucleotides agree with TRBD2. Germline V lookup: CDR1 SGHVS, CDR2 FQNEAQ. With 5 bases clipped from V and 4 bases from J, the junction kept 12 bases outside the gene matches. The CDR3 sequence is 17 residues long. The CDR3 sequence: CASSNYPETSGYNEQFF. CDR3 sequence (DNA): TGTGCCAGCAGCAACTACCCCGAGACTAGCGGTTACAATGAGCAGTTCTTC. The variable domain in full, completed from reference TRBV7-8 and TRBJ2-1, reads GAGVSQSPRYKVAKRGQDVALRCDPISGHVSLFWYQQALGQGPEFLTYFQNEAQLDKSGLPSDRFFAERPEGSVSTLKIQRTQQEDSAVYLCASSNYPETSGYNEQFFGPGTRLTVL.

J is TRBJ1-1 and V is TRBV18, with D maybe TRBD1 (5 bases). The germline gives CDR1 KGHSH, CDR2 LQKENI. This CDR3 has 15 amino acids. Between the trimmed V and J ends, which lost 3 bases and 1 base, there was a span of 12 bases. CDR3 region: CASSPLGDRNTEAFF. CDR3 bases: TGTGCCAGCTCACCTTTGGGAGACAGGAACACTGAAGCTTTCTTT.

This clone was detected once. J is TRBJ2-1 and V is TRBV11-3, with 11 bases matching TRBD2. The germline V gene encodes CDR1 SGHNT and CDR2 YENEEA. Germline trimming cut 5 bases from V and 8 bases from J; bases unmatched to any gene: 8. This CDR3 is 15 amino acids long. CDR3: CASSPGLAALDEQFF. The CDR3 DNA reads TGTGCCAGCAGCCCGGGACTAGCGGCTTTGGATGAGCAGTTCTTC. The full variable domain, its missing parts supplied by reference TRBV11-3 and TRBJ2-1, is EAGVVQSPRYKIIEKKQPVAFWCNPISGHNTLYWYLQNLGQGPELLIRYENEEAVDDSQLPKDRFSAERLKGVDSTLKIQPAELGDSAVYLCASSPGLAALDEQFFGPGTRLTVL.

V usage is TRBV7-9 and J usage is TRBJ1-1; D remains unclear. Trimming stripped 3 bases from V and 4 bases from J, with 6 bases between. Germline loops: CDR1 SEHNR, CDR2 FQNEAQ (reference sequence). This CDR3 is 12 amino acids long. In DNA, the CDR3 is TGTGCCAGCAGCTTGGAAAGCACTGAAGCTTTCTTT. This gives the protein CASSLESTEAFF.

This chain connects TRBV19 to TRBJ2-4; TRBD1 might be the D (5 bases). The germline V and J ends were trimmed by 6 bases and 8 bases, with 17 bases remaining between them. CDR3 length equals 14 residues. Germline lookup yields CDR1 LNHDA and CDR2 SQIVND (reference sequence). This chain's CDR3 is CASSSGYATYIQYF. DNA for the CDR3: TGTGCCAGTAGCTCAGGGTATGCGACGTACATTCAGTACTTC. Full variable domain (rest looked up from reference TRBV19 and TRBJ2-4): DGGITQSPKYLFRKEGQNVTLSCEQNLNHDAMYWYRQDPGQGLRLIYYSQIVNDFQKGDIAEGYSVSREKKESFPLTVTSAQKNPTAFYLCASSSGYATYIQYFGAGTRLSVL.